The TCR beta chain described here comes from a study of cytomegalovirus exposure and HLA in healthy donors. The PCR used 60 Vbeta and 13 Jbeta primers. Profiled with immunoSEQ multiplex PCR; TCRdb holds only in-frame clones, not every one. The top ten hold under 2% of the sample, which has 150,000 to 250,000 clones, around three quarters seen once. In its sample, this clone was seen a few times. The sample taken for sequencing was PBMCs. This receptor was taken from a man between 25 and 39 years old in good health and CMV-seronegative.

The CDR3 bases are TGTGCCAGCAGTGGACTAGCGGGAGAATACAATGAGCAGTTCTTC. Its protein product is CASSGLAGEYNEQFF. The genes are TRBV28 and TRBJ2-1, with TRBD2 matching over 13 bases. CDR1 and CDR2 from the germline V gene are MDHEN and SYDVKM. V was pared by 5 bases and J by 4 bases, with 2 bases of the junction left unmatched. CDR3 length equals 15 residues.